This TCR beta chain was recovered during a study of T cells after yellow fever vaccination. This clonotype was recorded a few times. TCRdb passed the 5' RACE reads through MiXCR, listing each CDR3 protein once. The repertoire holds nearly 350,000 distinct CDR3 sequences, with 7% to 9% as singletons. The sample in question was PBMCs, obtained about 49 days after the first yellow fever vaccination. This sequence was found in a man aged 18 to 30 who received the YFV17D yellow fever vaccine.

This CDR3 is CSARSVEETQYF. The CDR3 DNA sequence: TGCAGTGCTAGGAGCGTAGAAGAGACCCAGTACTTC. V gene TRBV20-1 combines with J gene TRBJ2-5; D call uncertain. The CDR3 is made up of 12 amino acids. V shed 3 bases and J shed 3 bases, with 8 bases lying between them. Germline V CDR1 and CDR2: DFQATT, SNEGSKA (reference sequence).